This paragraph covers one T cell receptor (beta chain) sequence. Looked up from germline, CDR1 is SQVTM and CDR2 is ANQGSEA. CDR3 length: 14 residues. The data stem from a study of monozygotic twins with inflammatory bowel disease. Two nested PCRs, of approximately 16 and 9 cycles, processed TCRalpha and TCRbeta cDNA. One entry per CDR3 protein, without DNA, is what TCRdb gives after re-calling the 5' RACE reads. The table lists around 400,000 distinct CDR3 sequences, with more than 2% in the top ten. The sample comprised blood. The V call is TRBV29-1, the J call TRBJ2-2; TCRdb returns TRBD2, unconfirmable since there is no DNA. The TCR comes from a human donor with ulcerative colitis or Crohn's disease, or a healthy co-twin of an affected twin (not recorded which). CDR3 loop: CSGAGGFPTGELFF.